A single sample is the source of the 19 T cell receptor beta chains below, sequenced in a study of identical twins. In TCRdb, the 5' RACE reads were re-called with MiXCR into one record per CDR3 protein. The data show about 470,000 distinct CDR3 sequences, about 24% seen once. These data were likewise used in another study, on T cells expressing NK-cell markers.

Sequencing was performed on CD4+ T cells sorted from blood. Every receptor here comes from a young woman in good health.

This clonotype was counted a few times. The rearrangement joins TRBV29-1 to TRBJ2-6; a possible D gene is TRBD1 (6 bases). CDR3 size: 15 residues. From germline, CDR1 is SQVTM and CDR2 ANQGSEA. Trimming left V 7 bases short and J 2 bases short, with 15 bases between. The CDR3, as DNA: TGCAGCGCCAAGTTAGGGGGAACTGGGGCCAACGTCCTGACTTTC. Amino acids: CSAKLGGTGANVLTF.

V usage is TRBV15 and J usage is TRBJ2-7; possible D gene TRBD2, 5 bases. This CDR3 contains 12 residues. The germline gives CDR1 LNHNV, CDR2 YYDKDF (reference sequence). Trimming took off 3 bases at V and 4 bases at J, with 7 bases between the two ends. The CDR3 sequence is CATSRPGYEQYF. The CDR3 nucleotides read TGTGCCACCAGCAGGCCGGGATACGAGCAGTACTTC.

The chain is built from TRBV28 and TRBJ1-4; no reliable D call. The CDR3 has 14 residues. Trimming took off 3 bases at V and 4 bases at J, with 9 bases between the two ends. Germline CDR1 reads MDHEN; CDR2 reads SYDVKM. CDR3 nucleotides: TGTGCCAGCAGTTTGTTCGGCTATAATGAAAAACTGTTTTTT. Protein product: CASSLFGYNEKLFF.

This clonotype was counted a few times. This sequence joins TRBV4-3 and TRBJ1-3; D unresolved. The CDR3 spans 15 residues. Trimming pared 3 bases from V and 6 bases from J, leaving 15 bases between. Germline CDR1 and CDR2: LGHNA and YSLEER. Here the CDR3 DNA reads TGCGCCAGCAGCCATGACCTCCACCGCTTAAACACCATATATTTT. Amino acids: CASSHDLHRLNTIYF.

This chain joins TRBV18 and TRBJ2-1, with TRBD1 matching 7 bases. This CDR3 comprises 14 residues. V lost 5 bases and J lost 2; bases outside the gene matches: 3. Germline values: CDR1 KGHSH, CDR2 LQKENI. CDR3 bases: TGTGCCAGCTCAACGGACAGGACCTACAATGAGCAGTTCTTC. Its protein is CASSTDRTYNEQFF.

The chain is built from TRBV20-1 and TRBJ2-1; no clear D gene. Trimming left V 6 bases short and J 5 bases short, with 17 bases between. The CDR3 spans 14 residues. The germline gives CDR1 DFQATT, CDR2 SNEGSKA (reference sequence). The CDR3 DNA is TGCAGTGCCTCCGGGTACCACTGGAACAATGAGCAGTTCTTC. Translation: CSASGYHWNNEQFF.

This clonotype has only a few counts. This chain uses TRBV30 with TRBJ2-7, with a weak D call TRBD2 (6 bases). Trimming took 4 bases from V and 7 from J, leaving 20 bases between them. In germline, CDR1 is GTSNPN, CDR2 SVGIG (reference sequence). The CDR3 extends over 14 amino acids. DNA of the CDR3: TGTGCCTGGAAAAGGCGGGGAGCGACCTGGGAGCAGTACTTC. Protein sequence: CAWKRRGATWEQYF.

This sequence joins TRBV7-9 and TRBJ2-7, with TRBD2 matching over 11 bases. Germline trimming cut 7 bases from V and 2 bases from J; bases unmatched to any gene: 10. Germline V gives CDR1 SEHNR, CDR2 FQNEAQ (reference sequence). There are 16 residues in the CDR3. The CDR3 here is CASTSSTSGATYEQYF. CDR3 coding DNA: TGTGCCAGCACGAGCTCGACTAGCGGGGCTACCTACGAGCAGTACTTC.

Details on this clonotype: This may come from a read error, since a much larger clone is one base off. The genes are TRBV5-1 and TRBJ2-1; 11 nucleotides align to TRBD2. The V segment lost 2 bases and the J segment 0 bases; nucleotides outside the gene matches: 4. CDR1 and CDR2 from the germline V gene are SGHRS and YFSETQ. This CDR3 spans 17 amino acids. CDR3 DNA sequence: TGCGCCAGCAGCTTCCGACTAGCGGGGAGCTCCTACAATGAGCAGTTCTTC. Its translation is CASSFRLAGSSYNEQFF.

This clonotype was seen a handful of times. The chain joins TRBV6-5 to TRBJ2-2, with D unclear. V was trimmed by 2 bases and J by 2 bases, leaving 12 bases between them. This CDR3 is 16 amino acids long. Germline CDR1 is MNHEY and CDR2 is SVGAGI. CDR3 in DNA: TGTGCCAGCAGTTACGCGCCCCCAGGCAACACCGGGGAGCTGTTTTTT. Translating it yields CASSYAPPGNTGELFF.

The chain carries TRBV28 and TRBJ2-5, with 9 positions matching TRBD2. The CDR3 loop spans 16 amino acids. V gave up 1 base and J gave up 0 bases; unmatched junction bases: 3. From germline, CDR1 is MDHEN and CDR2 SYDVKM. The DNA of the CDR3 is TGTGCCAGCAGTTTATTGTTAGCGGGAGACCAAGAGACCCAGTACTTC. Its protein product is CASSLLLAGDQETQYF.

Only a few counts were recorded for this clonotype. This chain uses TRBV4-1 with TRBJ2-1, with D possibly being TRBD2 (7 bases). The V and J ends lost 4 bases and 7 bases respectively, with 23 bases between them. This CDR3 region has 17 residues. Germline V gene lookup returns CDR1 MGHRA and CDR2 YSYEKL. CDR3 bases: TGCGCCAGCAGCCGGGGGGGGCTAGCGGTCCTTGGGAATGAGCAGTTCTTC. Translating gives CASSRGGLAVLGNEQFF.

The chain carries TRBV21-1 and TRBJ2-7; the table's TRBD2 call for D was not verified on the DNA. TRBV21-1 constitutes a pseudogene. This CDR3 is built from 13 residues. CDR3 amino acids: CASWGSGRHEQYF. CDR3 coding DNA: TGTGCCTCTTGGGGTAGCGGGAGACACGAGCAGTACTTC.

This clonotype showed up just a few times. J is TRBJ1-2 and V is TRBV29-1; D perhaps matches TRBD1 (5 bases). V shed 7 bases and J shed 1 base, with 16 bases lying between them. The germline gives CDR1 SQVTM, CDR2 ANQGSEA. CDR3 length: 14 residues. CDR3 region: CSDGLPRGNYGYTF. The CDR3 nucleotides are TGCAGCGACGGACTCCCGAGGGGTAACTATGGCTACACCTTC.

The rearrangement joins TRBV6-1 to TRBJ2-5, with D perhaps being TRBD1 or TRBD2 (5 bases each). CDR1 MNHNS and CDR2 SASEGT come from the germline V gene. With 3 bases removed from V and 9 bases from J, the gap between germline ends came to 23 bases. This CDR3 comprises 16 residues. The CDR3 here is CASSEVPFKILGAQYF. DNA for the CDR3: TGTGCCAGCAGTGAGGTCCCTTTTAAAATCCTGGGGGCCCAGTACTTC.

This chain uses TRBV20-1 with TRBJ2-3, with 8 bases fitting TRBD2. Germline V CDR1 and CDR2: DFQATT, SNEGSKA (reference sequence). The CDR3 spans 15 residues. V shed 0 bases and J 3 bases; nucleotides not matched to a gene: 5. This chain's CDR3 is CSARDPGLGTDTQYF. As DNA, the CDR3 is TGCAGTGCTAGAGACCCGGGACTAGGAACAGATACGCAGTATTTT.

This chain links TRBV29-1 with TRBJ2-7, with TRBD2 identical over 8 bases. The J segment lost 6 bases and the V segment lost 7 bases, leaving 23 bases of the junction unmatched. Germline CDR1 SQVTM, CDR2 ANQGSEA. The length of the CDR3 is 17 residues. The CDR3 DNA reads TGCAGCGCGACAACCCTGAGAAGCGGGAGCGGAGTCGGCGAGCAGTACTTC. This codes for CSATTLRSGSGVGEQYF.

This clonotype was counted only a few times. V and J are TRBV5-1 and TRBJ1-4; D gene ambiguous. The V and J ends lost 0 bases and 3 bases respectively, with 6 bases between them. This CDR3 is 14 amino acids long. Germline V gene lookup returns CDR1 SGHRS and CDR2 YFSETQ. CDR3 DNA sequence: TGCGCCAGCAGCTTGGGTATCCCTAATGAAAAACTGTTTTTT. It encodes CASSLGIPNEKLFF.

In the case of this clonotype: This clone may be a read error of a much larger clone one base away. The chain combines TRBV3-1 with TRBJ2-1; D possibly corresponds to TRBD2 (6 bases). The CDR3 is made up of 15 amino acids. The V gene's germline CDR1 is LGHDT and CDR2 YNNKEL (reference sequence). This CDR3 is CATSRDSEPYNEQFF. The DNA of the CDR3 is TGTGCCACCAGCCGGGACTCAGAGCCCTACAATGAGCAGTTCTTC.